This TCR beta chain appears in the sequencing data of a study of cytomegalovirus exposure and HLA in healthy donors. Germline V gene lookup returns CDR1 SGDLS and CDR2 YYNGEE. V was pared by 4 bases and J by 5 bases, with 13 bases between. This CDR3 comprises 15 residues. PCR used 60 Vbeta primers and 13 Jbeta primers. Only in-frame clones appear in the TCRdb table, and some are missing; sequencing was by immunoSEQ multiplex PCR. The sample holds 95,000 to 150,000 clones. The sequence was collected from a man aged 18 to 29 in good health and CMV-seronegative. This rearrangement joins TRBV9 to TRBJ2-6, with a possible D match to TRBD1 (6 bases). Sequencing input: PBMCs. The CDR3 protein is CASSPTGSRANVLTF. The CDR3 DNA reads as TGTGCCAGCAGCCCTACAGGGTCTAGGGCCAACGTCCTGACTTTC.